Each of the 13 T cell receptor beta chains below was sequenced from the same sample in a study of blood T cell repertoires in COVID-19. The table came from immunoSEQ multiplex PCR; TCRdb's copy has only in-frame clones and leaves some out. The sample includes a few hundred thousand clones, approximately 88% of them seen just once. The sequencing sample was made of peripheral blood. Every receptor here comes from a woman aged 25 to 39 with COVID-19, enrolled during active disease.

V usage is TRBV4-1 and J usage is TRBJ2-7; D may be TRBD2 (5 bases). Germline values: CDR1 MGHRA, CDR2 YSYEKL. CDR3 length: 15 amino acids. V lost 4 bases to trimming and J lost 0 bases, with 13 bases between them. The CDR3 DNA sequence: TGCGCCAGCAGCCCTGGCGGGTCGAGCTCCTACGAGCAGTACGTC. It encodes CASSPGGSSSYEQYV.

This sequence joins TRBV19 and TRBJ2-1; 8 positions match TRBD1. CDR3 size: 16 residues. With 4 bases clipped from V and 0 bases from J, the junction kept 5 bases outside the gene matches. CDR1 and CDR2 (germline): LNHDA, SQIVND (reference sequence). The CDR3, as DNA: TGTGCCAGTAGTAGGGACAGGTCGAGCTCCTACAATGAGCAGTTCTTC. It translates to CASSRDRSSSYNEQFF.

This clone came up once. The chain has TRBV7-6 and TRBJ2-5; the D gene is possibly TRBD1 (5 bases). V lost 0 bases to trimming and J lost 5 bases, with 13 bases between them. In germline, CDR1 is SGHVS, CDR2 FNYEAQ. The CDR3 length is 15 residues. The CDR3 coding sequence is TGTGCCAGCAGCTTAGCGACAGTGGGGATGGAGACCCAGTACTTC. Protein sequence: CASSLATVGMETQYF.

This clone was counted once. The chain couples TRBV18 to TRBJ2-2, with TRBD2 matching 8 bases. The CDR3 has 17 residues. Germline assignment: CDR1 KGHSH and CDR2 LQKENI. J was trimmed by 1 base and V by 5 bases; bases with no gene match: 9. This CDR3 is CASSVRGGRMNTGELFF. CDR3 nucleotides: TGTGCCAGCTCAGTGCGTGGCGGGAGGATGAACACCGGGGAGCTGTTTTTT.

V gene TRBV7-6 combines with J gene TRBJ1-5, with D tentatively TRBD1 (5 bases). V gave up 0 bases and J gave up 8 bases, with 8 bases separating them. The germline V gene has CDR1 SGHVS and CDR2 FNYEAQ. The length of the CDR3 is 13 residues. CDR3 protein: CASSLAQGKPQHF. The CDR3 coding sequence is TGTGCCAGCAGCTTAGCGCAGGGAAAGCCCCAGCATTTT. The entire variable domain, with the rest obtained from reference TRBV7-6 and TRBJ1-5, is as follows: GAGVSQSPRYKVTKRGQDVALRCDPISGHVSLYWYRQALGQGPEFLTYFNYEAQQDKSGLPNDRFSAERPEGSISTLTIQRTEQRDSAMYRCASSLAQGKPQHFGDGTRLSIL.

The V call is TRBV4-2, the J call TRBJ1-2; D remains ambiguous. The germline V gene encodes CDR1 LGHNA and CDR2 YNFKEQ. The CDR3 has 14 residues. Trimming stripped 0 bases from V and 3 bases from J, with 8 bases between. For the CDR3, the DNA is TGTGCCAGCAGCCAAGATGTCGTTCACTATGGCTACACCTTC. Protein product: CASSQDVVHYGYTF.

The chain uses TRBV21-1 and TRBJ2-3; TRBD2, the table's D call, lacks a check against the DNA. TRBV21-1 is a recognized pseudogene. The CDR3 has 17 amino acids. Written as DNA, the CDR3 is TGTGCCAGCAGCAAAGGGGCTAGCGGGGGGTCCCCAGATACGCAGTATTTT. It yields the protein CASSKGASGGSPDTQYF.

CDR3 in amino acids: CASSQEMRVDTQYF. For the CDR3, the DNA is TGCGCCAGCAGCCAAGAAATGAGGGTAGATACGCAGTATTTT. This chain joins TRBV4-3 and TRBJ2-3; D is perhaps TRBD2 (5 bases). CDR3 length equals 14 residues. Germline loops: CDR1 LGHNA, CDR2 YSLEER. V lost 0 bases, J lost 5 bases, and 9 bases lay in between.

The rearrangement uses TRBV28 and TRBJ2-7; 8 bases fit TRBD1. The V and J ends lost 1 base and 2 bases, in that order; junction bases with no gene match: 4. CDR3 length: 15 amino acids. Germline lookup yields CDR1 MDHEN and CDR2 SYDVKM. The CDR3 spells CASSLFRQGTYEQYF. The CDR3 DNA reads TGTGCCAGCAGTTTATTTCGACAGGGGACCTACGAGCAGTACTTC.

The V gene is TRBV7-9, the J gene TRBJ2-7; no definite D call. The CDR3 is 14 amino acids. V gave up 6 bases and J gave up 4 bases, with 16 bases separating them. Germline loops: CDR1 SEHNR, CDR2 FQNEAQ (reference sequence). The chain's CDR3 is CASSLSVEEYEQYF. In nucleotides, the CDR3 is TGTGCCAGCAGTCTGTCCGTCGAGGAATACGAGCAGTACTTC. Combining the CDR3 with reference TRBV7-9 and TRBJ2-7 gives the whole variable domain DTGVSQNPRHKITKRGQNVTFRCDPISEHNRLYWYRQTLGQGPEFLTYFQNEAQLEKSRLLSDRFSAERPKGSFSTLEIQRTEQGDSAMYLCASSLSVEEYEQYFGPGTRLTVT.

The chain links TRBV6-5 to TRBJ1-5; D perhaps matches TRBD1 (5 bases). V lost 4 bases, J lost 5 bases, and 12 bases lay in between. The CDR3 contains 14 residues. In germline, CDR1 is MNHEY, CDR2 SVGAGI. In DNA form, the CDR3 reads TGTGCCAGCAGTTCCCCCGGGGGACATCAGCCCCAGCATTTT. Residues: CASSSPGGHQPQHF.

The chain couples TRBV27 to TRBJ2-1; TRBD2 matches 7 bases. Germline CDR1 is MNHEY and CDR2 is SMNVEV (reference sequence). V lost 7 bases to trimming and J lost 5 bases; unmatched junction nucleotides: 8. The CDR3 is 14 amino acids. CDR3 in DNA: TGTGCCAGCAACCCAGCGGGGTCAGACAATGAGCAGTTCTTC. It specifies CASNPAGSDNEQFF.

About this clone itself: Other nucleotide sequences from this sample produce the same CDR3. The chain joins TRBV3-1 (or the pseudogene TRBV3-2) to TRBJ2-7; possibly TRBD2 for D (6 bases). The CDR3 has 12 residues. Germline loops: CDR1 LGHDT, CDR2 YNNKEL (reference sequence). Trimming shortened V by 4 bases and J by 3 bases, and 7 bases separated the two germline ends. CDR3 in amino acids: CASSLGGYEQYF. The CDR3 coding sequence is TGTGCCAGCAGCCTCGGGGGCTACGAGCAGTACTTC.